This paragraph covers one TCR beta chain sequence. Germline lookup yields CDR1 GTSNPN and CDR2 SVGIG (reference sequence). The V gene end was trimmed by 0 bases and the J gene end by 8 bases; junction bases not matched to a gene: 16. This CDR3 has 17 residues. This record belongs to a study of cytomegalovirus exposure and HLA in healthy donors. PCR involved 60 Vbeta and 13 Jbeta primers. TCRdb keeps only in-frame clones here, not all; method: immunoSEQ multiplex PCR. This listing includes roughly 34,000 clones. The chain is built from TRBV30 and TRBJ1-2, with 9 bases lining up with TRBD1. This receptor was obtained from a middle-aged man in good health and CMV-seronegative. Sequenced sample: PBMCs. The CDR3, as DNA: TGTGCCTGGAGTGTCGGGACTCCGGGACAGGGTCAGGTCGGCTACACCTTC. This gives the protein CAWSVGTPGQGQVGYTF.